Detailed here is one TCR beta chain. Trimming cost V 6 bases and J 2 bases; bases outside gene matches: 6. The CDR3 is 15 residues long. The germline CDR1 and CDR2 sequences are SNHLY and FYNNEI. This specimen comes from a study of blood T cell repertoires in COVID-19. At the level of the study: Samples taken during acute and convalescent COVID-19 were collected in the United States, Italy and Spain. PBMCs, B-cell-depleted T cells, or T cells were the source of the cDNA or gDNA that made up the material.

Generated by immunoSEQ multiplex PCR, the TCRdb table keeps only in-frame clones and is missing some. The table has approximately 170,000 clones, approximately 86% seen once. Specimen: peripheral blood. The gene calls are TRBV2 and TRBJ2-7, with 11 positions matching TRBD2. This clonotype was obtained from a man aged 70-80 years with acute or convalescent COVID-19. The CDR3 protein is CASSLTSGRPYEQYF. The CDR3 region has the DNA TGTGCCAGCAGCCTCACTAGCGGGAGACCCTACGAGCAGTACTTC.